One and the same sample provided the 10 T cell receptor beta chains below, sequenced in a study of T-cell reconstitution after alpha-beta-depleted transplantation in children. Unique molecular identifiers were used in preparing the TCRbeta library. TCRdb called the PCR reads again in MiXCR, with one record for every CDR3 protein. The table records about 400,000 distinct CDR3 sequences, roughly 17% of them present only once. Sequenced here: PBMCs, mostly from graft donor cells, sampled 360 days after TCRalphabeta/CD19-depleted stem cell transplant. These receptors all stem from a boy younger than two who had a stem cell transplant for Wiskott-Aldrich syndrome, so the T cells may come from the graft donor.

This clonotype was found a few times. CDR3 sequence reads: CASGDTRYEQFF. In nucleotides, the CDR3 is TGCGCCAGCGGGGACACTAGGTATGAGCAGTTCTTC. The chain uses TRBV5-1 and TRBJ2-1; perhaps TRBD1 as D (6 bases). Between the trimmed V and J ends, which lost 7 bases and 8 bases, there was a span of 13 bases. The CDR3 consists of 12 residues. Germline-derived CDR1 and CDR2 are SGHRS and YFSETQ.

The sample holds a few counts of this clonotype. This rearrangement joins TRBV18 to TRBJ2-5; possible D gene TRBD2, 6 bases. There are 16 residues in the CDR3. CDR1 and CDR2 from the germline V gene are KGHSH and LQKENI. Trimming removed 3 bases at V and 5 bases at J, with 19 bases between. The CDR3 here is CASSPLLAGRRETQYF. The DNA for the CDR3 is TGTGCCAGCTCACCTCTTCTGGCGGGGAGGAGGGAGACCCAGTACTTC.

The V gene is TRBV11-2, the J gene TRBJ2-1, with D hard to call. Trimming stripped 5 bases from V and 0 bases from J, with 11 bases between. Germline V CDR1 and CDR2: SGHAT, FQNNGV. This CDR3 region has 15 residues. In DNA form, the CDR3 reads TGTGCCAGCAGCCCCTCCAGTTACTCCTACAATGAGCAGTTCTTC. Translation: CASSPSSYSYNEQFF.

This clonotype occurred a few times. The rearrangement uses TRBV6-5 and TRBJ2-3, with unresolved D. The CDR3 spans 15 residues. The V gene lost 6 bases and the J gene lost 0 bases, with 13 bases spanning the gap. Per germline, CDR1 MNHEY and CDR2 SVGAGI. The CDR3 region is CASRYTAKSTDTQYF. In nucleotides, the CDR3 is TGTGCCAGCAGGTATACGGCGAAAAGCACAGATACGCAGTATTTT.

The rearrangement uses TRBV20-1 and TRBJ2-2; 9 bases are shared with TRBD2. V was clipped by 3 bases and J by 0 bases; unmatched bases: 5. The CDR3 extends over 16 amino acids. Per germline, CDR1 DFQATT and CDR2 SNEGSKA (reference sequence). This chain's CDR3 is CSARLAGRSNTGELFF. CDR3 bases: TGCAGTGCTAGGCTAGCGGGAAGGTCGAACACCGGGGAGCTGTTTTTT.

The chain couples TRBV6-5 to TRBJ1-1; no reliable D call. The CDR3 has 14 amino acids. The V end was cut by 2 bases, the J end by 0 bases, with 7 bases between. Germline CDR1 MNHEY, CDR2 SVGAGI. The CDR3 bases are TGTGCCAGCAGTTACAGCCCCCTGAACACTGAAGCTTTCTTT. Encoded protein: CASSYSPLNTEAFF.

This clonotype was seen more than once but under ten times. V usage is TRBV12-3 or TRBV12-4 and J usage is TRBJ2-7; 7 nucleotides line up with TRBD1. The CDR3 sequence is 13 residues long. Trimming cost V 6 bases and J 2 bases; bases outside gene matches: 4. This CDR3 reads CASSWGQPYEQYF. The CDR3 bases are TGTGCCAGCAGCTGGGGACAGCCCTACGAGCAGTACTTC.

This clonotype was counted a few times. The rearrangement joins TRBV5-1 to TRBJ2-7, with 10 bases matching TRBD1. Germline V gene sequence: CDR1 SGHRS, CDR2 YFSETQ. The V gene end was trimmed by 1 base and the J gene end by 0 bases; junction bases not matched to a gene: 7. The CDR3 extends over 17 amino acids. Written as DNA, the CDR3 is TGCGCCAGCAGCTTGACCGGGACAGGGGACAACTCCTACGAGCAGTACTTC. It specifies CASSLTGTGDNSYEQYF.

In this sample, this clonotype turned up many times. The gene calls are TRBV6-5 and TRBJ2-2; tentative D call: TRBD2 (5 bases). Germline V CDR1 and CDR2: MNHEY, SVGAGI. Trimming shortened V by 4 bases and J by 6 bases, and 18 bases separated the two germline ends. The CDR3 spans 16 residues. CDR3 DNA: TGTGCCAGCAGTTTTACTCGAGGGCCGAGGGCCGGGGAGCTGTTTTTT. Protein: CASSFTRGPRAGELFF.

This chain connects TRBV7-2 to TRBJ2-3; D unresolved. The V gene's germline CDR1 is SGHTA and CDR2 FQGNSA. The CDR3 consists of 13 residues. Trimming stripped 5 bases from V and 3 bases from J, with 9 bases between. The CDR3 DNA follows: TGTGCCAGCAGCACCGGACGTACAGATACGCAGTATTTT. It yields the protein CASSTGRTDTQYF.